These 32 T cell receptor beta chains share one sample of origin, sequenced in a study of identical twins. TCRdb reprocessed the 5' RACE reads with MiXCR, giving one entry per CDR3 protein. The sample records roughly 750,000 distinct CDR3 sequences, approximately 22% being singletons. In addition, the sample was reused for a study of T cells expressing NK-cell markers.

The sequencing sample was made of PBMCs. These receptors came from a woman aged 18-30 years in good health.

This chain links TRBV11-2 with TRBJ2-3; 7 bases fit TRBD2. CDR1 is SGHAT and CDR2 is FQNNGV in the germline V gene. V lost 5 bases and J lost 4; bases outside the gene matches: 12. This CDR3 is 16 amino acids long. CDR3 sequence: CASSHGLGSGADTQYF. The CDR3 DNA follows: TGTGCCAGCAGCCACGGACTAGGGTCCGGGGCAGATACGCAGTATTTT.

This chain uses TRBV9 with TRBJ2-1; a weak D match, TRBD2 (6 bases). This CDR3 region has 14 residues. Germline loops: CDR1 SGDLS, CDR2 YYNGEE. V gave up 3 bases and J gave up 9 bases, with 16 bases separating them. The CDR3: CASSAGTPGGEQFF. The CDR3, as DNA: TGTGCCAGCAGCGCCGGGACCCCCGGGGGTGAGCAGTTCTTC.

The chain employs TRBV5-6 and TRBJ2-3; D is perhaps TRBD2 (5 bases). The V and J ends lost 1 base and 4 bases respectively, with 10 bases between them. This CDR3 has 14 amino acids. Germline lookup yields CDR1 SGHDT and CDR2 YYEEEE. In DNA form, the CDR3 reads TGTGCCAGCAGCTTGCCGGGGTGGGCAGATACGCAGTATTTT. Protein sequence: CASSLPGWADTQYF.

To note about this clonotype: One base away lies a much larger clone, so this may be a sequencing read error. The chain recombines TRBV6-2 or TRBV6-3 with TRBJ2-1; no firm D call. Per the germline V gene, CDR1 is MNHEY and CDR2 is SVGEGT. Trimming left V 6 bases short and J 5 bases short, with 5 bases between. The length of the CDR3 is 11 residues. The CDR3 loop reads CASRVNNEQFF. The CDR3 DNA reads as TGTGCCAGCAGGGTGAACAATGAGCAGTTCTTC.

This sequence joins TRBV7-9 and TRBJ2-5, with TRBD1 matching over 8 bases. Germline CDR1 is SEHNR and CDR2 is FQNEAQ (reference sequence). CDR3 size: 15 residues. V lost 6 bases and J lost 4; bases outside the gene matches: 10. CDR3 nucleotide sequence: TGTGCCAGCAGTGGCAGGGGGCTTGGCGGAGAGACCCAGTACTTC. Its translation is CASSGRGLGGETQYF.

The V gene is TRBV20-1, the J gene TRBJ2-1; TRBD1 agrees at 7 bases. V was pared by 7 bases and J by 9 bases, with 9 bases of the junction left unmatched. Germline values: CDR1 DFQATT, CDR2 SNEGSKA (reference sequence). This CDR3 comprises 12 residues. Written as DNA, the CDR3 is TGCAGTGGACCGACAGGGATTGGTGAGCAGTTCTTC. Encoded protein: CSGPTGIGEQFF.

This clonotype was counted only a few times. The gene calls are TRBV12-3 or TRBV12-4 and TRBJ2-2; D is unresolved. V was pared by 6 bases and J by 0 bases, with 11 bases between. The CDR3 has 15 residues. For the CDR3, the DNA is TGTGCCAGCAGCCCCCCTAAACCGAACACCGGGGAGCTGTTTTTT. This translates into CASSPPKPNTGELFF.

This clonotype was detected ten times or more. The chain is built from TRBV11-1 and TRBJ2-1; 9 bases match TRBD2. Germline lookup yields CDR1 SGHAT and CDR2 FQDESV (reference sequence). With V trimmed by 1 base and J by 12 bases, 10 bases remained unmatched. The CDR3 runs 15 residues. The CDR3 protein is CASSLVASGGPGQFF. The CDR3 DNA reads as TGTGCCAGCAGCTTAGTTGCCAGCGGGGGGCCGGGGCAGTTCTTC.

V and J are TRBV5-1 and TRBJ2-2, with D unclear. The CDR3 covers 13 residues. Germline lookup yields CDR1 SGHRS and CDR2 YFSETQ. The V end was cut by 1 base, the J end by 6 bases, with 7 bases between. CDR3 loop: CASSLMSSGELFF. CDR3 bases: TGCGCCAGCAGCTTGATGAGCTCCGGGGAGCTGTTTTTT.

V usage is TRBV20-1 and J usage is TRBJ1-1, with D unresolved. CDR3 length: 13 residues. Germline values: CDR1 DFQATT, CDR2 SNEGSKA (reference sequence). Trimming took off 6 bases at V and 0 bases at J, with 11 bases between the two ends. CDR3 region: CSADGRMNTEAFF. The CDR3 DNA is TGCAGTGCCGACGGGCGGATGAACACTGAAGCTTTCTTT.

The rearrangement joins TRBV7-2 to TRBJ2-1; a weak D match, TRBD1 (6 bases). Germline values: CDR1 SGHTA, CDR2 FQGNSA. V was pared by 5 bases and J by 0 bases, with 11 bases between. The CDR3 contains 15 residues. This CDR3 is CASSQGYPSYNEQFF. CDR3 DNA sequence: TGTGCCAGCAGCCAGGGGTATCCCTCCTACAATGAGCAGTTCTTC.

The gene calls are TRBV9 and TRBJ2-1; TRBD1 agrees at 7 bases. The CDR3 consists of 19 residues. After removal of 0 bases from V and 0 bases from J, the junction contained 12 bases not matched to a gene. Germline V lookup: CDR1 SGDLS, CDR2 YYNGEE. The CDR3 DNA sequence: TGTGCCAGCAGCGTAGGACAGGGATCGATGTCTAGCTCCTACAATGAGCAGTTCTTC. Amino acid sequence: CASSVGQGSMSSSYNEQFF. Full variable domain (outside the CDR3, taken from reference TRBV9 and TRBJ2-1): DSGVTQTPKHLITATGQRVTLRCSPRSGDLSVYWYQQSLDQGLQFLIQYYNGEERAKGNILERFSAQQFPDLHSELNLSSLELGDSALYFCASSVGQGSMSSSYNEQFFGPGTRLTVL.

The chain links TRBV6-2 or TRBV6-3 to TRBJ2-1; TRBD2 agrees at 14 bases. The germline gives CDR1 MNHEY, CDR2 SVGEGT. The CDR3 runs 20 residues. Trimming took 6 bases from V and 9 from J; bases not matched to a gene: 22. DNA for the CDR3: TGTGCCAGCAGCTTCAGGGGGGGACTAGCGGGAGCAGGTGCCCACAGTGAGCAGTTCTTC. Its translation: CASSFRGGLAGAGAHSEQFF.

This clonotype turned up a few times. This chain uses TRBV29-1 with TRBJ1-5; no clear D gene. CDR3 length equals 13 residues. Germline lookup yields CDR1 SQVTM and CDR2 ANQGSEA. V lost 7 bases to trimming and J lost 0 bases, with 10 bases between them. The CDR3 DNA is TGCAGCGCTCAGGAAAATAGCAATCAGCCCCAGCATTTT. Protein product: CSAQENSNQPQHF. Supplemented by reference TRBV29-1 and TRBJ1-5, the full variable domain reads SAVISQKPSRDICQRGTSLTIQCQVDSQVTMMFWYRQQPGQSLTLIATANQGSEATYESGFVIDKFPISRPNLTFSTLTVSNMSPEDSSIYLCSAQENSNQPQHFGDGTRLSIL.

J is TRBJ1-2 and V is TRBV6-4; D remains ambiguous. The CDR3 sequence is 18 residues long. Germline V gives CDR1 MRHNA, CDR2 SNTAGT. Trimming cost V 5 bases and J 4 bases, with 26 bases left between them. The CDR3 sequence is CASSPKSPNQDGVYGYTF. Here the CDR3 DNA reads TGTGCCAGCAGTCCCAAATCACCTAACCAGGACGGAGTCTATGGCTACACCTTC.

The chain is built from TRBV29-1 and TRBJ2-1; 9 nucleotides align to TRBD2. CDR1 and CDR2 (germline): SQVTM, ANQGSEA. This CDR3 contains 16 residues. Trimming took 1 base from V and 4 from J; bases not matched to a gene: 8. The CDR3 loop reads CSVEGVGGRAYNEQFF. CDR3 DNA sequence: TGCAGCGTTGAAGGGGTCGGCGGGAGGGCATACAATGAGCAGTTCTTC.

There are a few counts of this clonotype. V and J are TRBV20-1 and TRBJ2-3; 7 bases agree with TRBD2. Per germline, CDR1 DFQATT and CDR2 SNEGSKA (reference sequence). CDR3 length: 14 residues. V was clipped by 5 bases and J by 6 bases; unmatched bases: 11. The CDR3 sequence: CSAPVGGGWDTQYF. The CDR3 nucleotides read TGCAGTGCTCCCGTTGGCGGGGGATGGGATACGCAGTATTTT.

This clonotype was seen a handful of times. The gene calls are TRBV20-1 and TRBJ1-1; 9 bases match TRBD1. Trimming cost V 4 bases and J 10 bases; bases outside gene matches: 10. Germline CDR1 and CDR2: DFQATT and SNEGSKA (reference sequence). The CDR3 contains 13 residues. The CDR3 spells CSAISRDRVGAFF. In DNA, the CDR3 is TGCAGTGCTATCTCCCGGGACAGGGTAGGAGCTTTCTTT.

The chain carries TRBV5-1 and TRBJ2-1; tentative D call: TRBD1 (5 bases). Trimming stripped 5 bases from V and 10 bases from J, with 10 bases between. Germline lookup yields CDR1 SGHRS and CDR2 YFSETQ. The CDR3 extends over 11 amino acids. In nucleotides, the CDR3 is TGCGCCAGCAGAGGGGTCAAGGAGCAGTTCTTC. This sequence encodes CASRGVKEQFF.

The gene calls are TRBV2 and TRBJ2-4; a weak D match, TRBD1 (6 bases). The CDR3 covers 14 residues. Trimming stripped 6 bases from V and 3 bases from J, with 12 bases between. The germline gives CDR1 SNHLY, CDR2 FYNNEI. The CDR3: CASSPQGVKNIQYF. The DNA of the CDR3 is TGTGCCAGCAGCCCACAGGGTGTCAAAAACATTCAGTACTTC.

This clonotype turned up a few times. The chain has TRBV6-1 and TRBJ1-2; D perhaps matches TRBD1 (6 bases). Germline-derived CDR1 and CDR2 are MNHNS and SASEGT. The CDR3 sequence is 14 residues long. Between the trimmed V and J ends, which lost 5 bases and 7 bases, there was a span of 17 bases. CDR3 sequence (DNA): TGTGCCAGCAGTCGGACAGTCCCCCTCGCTGGCTACACCTTC. Its protein is CASSRTVPLAGYTF.

J is TRBJ2-3 and V is TRBV7-2; possible D gene TRBD2, 5 bases. The CDR3 is made up of 14 amino acids. CDR1 is SGHTA and CDR2 is FQGNSA in the germline V gene. V was clipped by 5 bases and J by 2 bases, with 11 bases between them. CDR3 in DNA: TGTGCCAGCAGCGAGGACTGGAACACAGATACGCAGTATTTT. It encodes CASSEDWNTDTQYF.

The chain combines TRBV10-3 with TRBJ2-1; 7 bases are shared with TRBD1. V shed 8 bases and J 4 bases; nucleotides not matched to a gene: 8. The CDR3 is 14 amino acids. Germline CDR1 ENHRY, CDR2 SYGVKD. The CDR3, as DNA: TGTGCCATCTCTCAAGGGGGCGAGTACAATGAGCAGTTCTTC. Its translation is CAISQGGEYNEQFF.

The chain has TRBV10-3 and TRBJ2-5; the match to TRBD1 covers 9 bases. This CDR3 has 14 amino acids. The junction had 2 bases not matched to a gene; V was cut back by 5 bases and J by 1 base. Germline CDR1 and CDR2: ENHRY and SYGVKD. The CDR3 spells CAISPDRGQETQYF. The CDR3 nucleotides read TGTGCCATCAGTCCGGACAGGGGCCAAGAGACCCAGTACTTC.

This clonotype has at least ten counts. The chain has TRBV5-1 and TRBJ2-1; D is unclear. CDR1 and CDR2 (germline): SGHRS, YFSETQ. Trimming removed 0 bases from V and 7 bases from J, with 14 bases in between. The CDR3 totals 15 residues. The CDR3: CASSLDRLSYNEQFF. The CDR3 DNA reads TGCGCCAGCAGCTTGGATCGACTCTCTTATAATGAGCAGTTCTTC.

The CDR3 DNA reads as TGTGCCAGCAGTTTGCTGTGGACGACCGGGGAGCTGTTTTTT. Translating gives CASSLLWTTGELFF. The chain employs TRBV27 and TRBJ2-2; no clear D. CDR1 and CDR2 from the germline V gene are MNHEY and SMNVEV (reference sequence). The CDR3 is 14 residues long. The germline V and J ends were trimmed by 3 bases and 5 bases, with 10 bases remaining between them.

The rearrangement uses TRBV12-3 or TRBV12-4 and TRBJ2-1; D gene uncertain. With 1 base removed from V and 5 bases from J, the gap between germline ends came to 6 bases. The CDR3 has 13 residues. CDR3 region: CASSLDIHNEQFF. The DNA of the CDR3 is TGTGCCAGCAGTTTAGATATCCACAATGAGCAGTTCTTC.

This clonotype was observed at least ten times. The chain uses TRBV20-1 and TRBJ2-7; no clear D gene. Looked up from germline, CDR1 is DFQATT and CDR2 is SNEGSKA (reference sequence). Trimming shortened V by 3 bases and J by 7 bases, and 16 bases separated the two germline ends. CDR3 length: 13 amino acids. The CDR3 bases are TGCAGTGCTAGGGCAGAGGTCTCGGTGGAGCAGTACTTC. Its protein is CSARAEVSVEQYF.

This chain connects TRBV12-3 or TRBV12-4 to TRBJ2-1, with D perhaps matching TRBD1 (6 bases). V lost 3 bases and J 5 bases, leaving 17 bases between the germline ends. This CDR3 comprises 16 residues. The CDR3 nucleotides are TGTGCCAGCAGTTTCCTACCCTCAGGGGCGAACAATGAGCAGTTCTTC. It codes for CASSFLPSGANNEQFF.

This chain links TRBV12-3 or TRBV12-4 with TRBJ2-1; unclear D gene. The CDR3 extends over 15 amino acids. Trimming cost V 5 bases and J 8 bases, with 19 bases left between them. The CDR3, as DNA: TGTGCCAGCAGTACCCGAGGTTGGCCAAATGATGAGCAGTTCTTC. Translation gives CASSTRGWPNDEQFF.

This clonotype was observed a few times. The J gene is TRBJ2-3, the V gene TRBV4-3; D is uncertain. CDR1 LGHNA and CDR2 YSLEER come from the germline V gene. V gave up 3 bases and J gave up 4 bases, with 11 bases separating them. This CDR3 is 14 amino acids long. As DNA, the CDR3 is TGCGCCAGCAGCCAGACCACCTTCGCAGATACGCAGTATTTT. Translation: CASSQTTFADTQYF.

The chain links TRBV20-1 to TRBJ2-1; 10 bases agree with TRBD2. CDR1 and CDR2 (germline): DFQATT, SNEGSKA (reference sequence). V lost 6 bases and J lost 6; bases outside the gene matches: 5. The CDR3 runs to 13 residues. CDR3 region: CSAVLAGFNEQFF. The CDR3 coding sequence is TGCAGTGCCGTACTAGCGGGATTCAATGAGCAGTTCTTC.